The 3 T cell receptor beta chains given below trace back to one sample, sequenced in a study of blood T cells in healthy people across ages. A second about 7 to 12 cycle PCR used barcoded and J-beta primers. Via MiXCR, TCRdb re-called the 5' RACE reads, giving one row per CDR3 protein. The sample contains around 800,000 distinct CDR3 sequences, roughly 44% of which appear only once. The specimen was blood. These receptor sequences come from a man aged 55 to 70 in good health.

Only a few counts were recorded for this clonotype. This chain uses TRBV3-1 with TRBJ2-6; D possibly corresponds to TRBD1 (5 bases). CDR1 and CDR2 (germline): LGHDT, YNNKEL (reference sequence). This CDR3 comprises 16 residues. The germline V and J ends were trimmed by 1 base and 0 bases, with 7 bases remaining between them. CDR3 sequence: CASSQGQNSGANVLTF. CDR3 sequence (DNA): TGTGCCAGCAGCCAAGGACAGAACTCTGGGGCCAACGTCCTGACTTTC.

This clonotype was seen ten or more times. Being one base from a much bigger clone, this may be a read error. The V gene is TRBV7-9, the J gene TRBJ2-7; possible D gene TRBD1, 5 bases. The germline CDR1 and CDR2 sequences are SEHNR and FQNEAQ (reference sequence). The CDR3 is made up of 14 amino acids. Trimming shortened V by 5 bases and J by 2 bases, and 13 bases separated the two germline ends. Written as DNA, the CDR3 is TGTGCCAGCAGCCAAGTCGACAGACCCTACGAGCAGTACTTC. Amino acid sequence: CASSQVDRPYEQYF.

The V call is TRBV24-1, the J call TRBJ2-1; perhaps TRBD1 as D (7 bases). CDR1 is KGHDR and CDR2 is SFDVKD in the germline V gene. The CDR3 is 14 amino acids. The V gene lost 3 bases and the J gene lost 7 bases, with 12 bases spanning the gap. Written as DNA, the CDR3 is TGTGCCACCAGTGATGCGGGACAGAAGAATGAGCAGTTCTTC. Translated, it gives CATSDAGQKNEQFF.